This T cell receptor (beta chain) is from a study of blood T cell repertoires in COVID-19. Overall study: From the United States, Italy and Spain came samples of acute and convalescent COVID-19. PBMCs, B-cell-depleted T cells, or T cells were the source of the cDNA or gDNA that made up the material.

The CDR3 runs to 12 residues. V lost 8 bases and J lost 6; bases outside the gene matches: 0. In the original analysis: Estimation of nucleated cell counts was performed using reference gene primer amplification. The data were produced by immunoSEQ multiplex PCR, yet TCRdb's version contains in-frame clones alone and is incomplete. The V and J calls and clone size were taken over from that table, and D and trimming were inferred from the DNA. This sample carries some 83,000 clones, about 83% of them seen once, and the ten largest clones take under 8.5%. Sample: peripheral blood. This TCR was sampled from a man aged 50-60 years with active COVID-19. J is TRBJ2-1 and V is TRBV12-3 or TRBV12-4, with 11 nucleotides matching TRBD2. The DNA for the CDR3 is TGTGCCAGCGGGACTAGCGGCAATGAGCAGTTCTTC. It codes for CASGTSGNEQFF.